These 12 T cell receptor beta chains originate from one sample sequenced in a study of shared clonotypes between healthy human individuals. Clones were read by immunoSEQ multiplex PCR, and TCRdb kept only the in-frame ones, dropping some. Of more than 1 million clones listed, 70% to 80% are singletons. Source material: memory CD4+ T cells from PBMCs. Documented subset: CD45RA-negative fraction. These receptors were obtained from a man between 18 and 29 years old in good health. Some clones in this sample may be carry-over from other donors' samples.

CDR3 residues: CSVVEEPPYEQYF. CDR3 DNA: TGCAGCGTTGTGGAGGAGCCCCCCTACGAGCAGTACTTC. The genes are TRBV29-1 and TRBJ2-7, with D possibly being TRBD2 (5 bases). Per the germline V gene, CDR1 is SQVTM and CDR2 is ANQGSEA. There are 13 residues in the CDR3. V lost 4 bases to trimming and J lost 2 bases, with 12 bases between them.

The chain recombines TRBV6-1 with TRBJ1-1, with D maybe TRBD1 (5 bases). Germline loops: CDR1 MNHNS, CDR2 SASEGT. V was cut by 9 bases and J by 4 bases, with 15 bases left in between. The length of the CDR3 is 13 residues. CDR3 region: CASRQFQVTEAFF. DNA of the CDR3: TGTGCCAGTCGACAGTTTCAGGTCACTGAAGCTTTCTTT.

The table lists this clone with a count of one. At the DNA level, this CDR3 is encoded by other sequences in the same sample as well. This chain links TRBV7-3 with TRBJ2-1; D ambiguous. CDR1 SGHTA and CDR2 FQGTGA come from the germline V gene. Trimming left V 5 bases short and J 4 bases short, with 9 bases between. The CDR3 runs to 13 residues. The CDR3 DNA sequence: TGTGCCAGCAGCCGCCCTGGGTACAATGAGCAGTTCTTC. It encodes CASSRPGYNEQFF.

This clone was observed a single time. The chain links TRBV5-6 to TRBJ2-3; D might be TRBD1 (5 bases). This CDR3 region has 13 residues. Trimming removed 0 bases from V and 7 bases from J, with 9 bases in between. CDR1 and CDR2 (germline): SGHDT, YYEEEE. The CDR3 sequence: CASSLDQGNTQYF. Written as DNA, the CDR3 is TGTGCCAGCAGCTTGGACCAGGGAAATACGCAGTATTTT. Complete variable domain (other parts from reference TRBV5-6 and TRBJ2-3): DAGVTQSPTHLIKTRGQQVTLRCSPKSGHDTVSWYQQALGQGPQFIFQYYEEEERQRGNFPDRFSGHQFPNYSSELNVNALLLGDSALYLCASSLDQGNTQYFGPGTRLTVL.

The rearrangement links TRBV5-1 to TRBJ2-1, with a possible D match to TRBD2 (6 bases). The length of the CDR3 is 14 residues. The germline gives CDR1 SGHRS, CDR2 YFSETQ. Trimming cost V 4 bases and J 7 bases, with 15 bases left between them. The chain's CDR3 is CASSIREYSNEQFF. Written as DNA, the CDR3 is TGCGCCAGCAGCATCCGGGAGTATAGTAATGAGCAGTTCTTC.

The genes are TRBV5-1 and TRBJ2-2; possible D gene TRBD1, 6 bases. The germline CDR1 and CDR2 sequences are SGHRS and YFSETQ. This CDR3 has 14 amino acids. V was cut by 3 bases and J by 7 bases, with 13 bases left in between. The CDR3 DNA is TGCGCCAGCAGCTCCCGGGACACTGACGGGGAGCTGTTTTTT. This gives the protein CASSSRDTDGELFF.

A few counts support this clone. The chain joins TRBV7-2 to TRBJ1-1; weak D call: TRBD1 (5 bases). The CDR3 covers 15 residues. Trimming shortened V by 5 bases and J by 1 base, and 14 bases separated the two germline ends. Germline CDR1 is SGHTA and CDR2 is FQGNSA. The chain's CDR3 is CASSQGPHENTEAFF. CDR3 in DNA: TGTGCCAGCAGCCAGGGCCCGCATGAGAACACTGAAGCTTTCTTT.

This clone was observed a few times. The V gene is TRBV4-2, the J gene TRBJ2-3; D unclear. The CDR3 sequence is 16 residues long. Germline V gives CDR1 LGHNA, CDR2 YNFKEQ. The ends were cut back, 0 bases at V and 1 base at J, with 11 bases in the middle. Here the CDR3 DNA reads TGTGCCAGCAGCCAAGAAGTGAACGGGCGCACAGATACGCAGTATTTT. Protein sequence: CASSQEVNGRTDTQYF.

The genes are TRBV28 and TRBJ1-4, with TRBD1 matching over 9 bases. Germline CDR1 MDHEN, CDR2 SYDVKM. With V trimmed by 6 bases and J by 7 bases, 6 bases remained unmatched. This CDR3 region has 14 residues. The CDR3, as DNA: TGTGCCAGCAGCTCGGACAGGGGACTTGAAAAACTGTTTTTT. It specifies CASSSDRGLEKLFF.

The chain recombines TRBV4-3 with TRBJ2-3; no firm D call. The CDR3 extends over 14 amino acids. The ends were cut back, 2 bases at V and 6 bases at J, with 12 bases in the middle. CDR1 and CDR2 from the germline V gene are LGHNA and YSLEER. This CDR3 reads CASSQRMATDTQYF. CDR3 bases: TGCGCCAGCAGCCAAAGAATGGCAACCGATACGCAGTATTTT.

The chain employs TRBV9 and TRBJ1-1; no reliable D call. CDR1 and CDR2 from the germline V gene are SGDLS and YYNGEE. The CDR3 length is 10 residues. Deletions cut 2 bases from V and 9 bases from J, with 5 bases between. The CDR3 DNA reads TGTGCCAGCAGCGTCCGAAAAGCTTTCTTT. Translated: CASSVRKAFF.

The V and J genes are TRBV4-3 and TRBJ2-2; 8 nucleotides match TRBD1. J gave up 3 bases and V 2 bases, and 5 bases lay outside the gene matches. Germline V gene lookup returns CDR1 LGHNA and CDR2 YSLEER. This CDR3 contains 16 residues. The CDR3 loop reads CASSQTTGDDTGELFF. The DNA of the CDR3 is TGCGCCAGCAGCCAAACGACAGGGGACGACACCGGGGAGCTGTTTTTT.